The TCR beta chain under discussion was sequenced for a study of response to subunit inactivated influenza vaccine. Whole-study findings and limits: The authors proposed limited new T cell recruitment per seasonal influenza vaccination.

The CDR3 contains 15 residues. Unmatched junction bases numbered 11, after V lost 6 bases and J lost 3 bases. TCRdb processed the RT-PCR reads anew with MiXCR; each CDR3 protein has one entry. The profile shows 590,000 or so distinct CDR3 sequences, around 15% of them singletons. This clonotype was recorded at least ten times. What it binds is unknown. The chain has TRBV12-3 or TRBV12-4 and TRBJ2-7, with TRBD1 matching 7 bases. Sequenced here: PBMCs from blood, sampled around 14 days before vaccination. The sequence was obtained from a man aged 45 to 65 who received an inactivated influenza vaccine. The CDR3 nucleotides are TGTGCCAGCAGCCAACAGGGGATATTTTTCTACGAGCAGTACTTC. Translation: CASSQQGIFFYEQYF.